These 13 T cell receptor beta chains were all obtained from the same sample, sequenced in a study of molecular identifiers for immune sequencing clone quantification. Each CDR3 protein is one row after TCRdb ran MiXCR on the PCR reads. The sample consists of around 460,000 distinct CDR3 sequences, about a fifth of them appearing once. Sequencing input: naive CD8+ T cells from blood, with Jurkat cell RNA spiked in. The sample's subset: FACS-sorted CD8+CD4-CCR7+CD45RA+ naive T cells. The source is a human donor in good health. Some libraries in this study had Jurkat cell RNA spiked in.

The chain recombines TRBV5-4 with TRBJ2-7; D perhaps matches TRBD1 (6 bases). Germline CDR1 and CDR2: SGHNT and YYREEE (reference sequence). The CDR3 runs 15 residues. Trimming cost V 1 base and J 4 bases, with 15 bases left between them. CDR3 amino acids: CASSLSAGAEYEQYF. In nucleotides, the CDR3 is TGTGCCAGCAGCTTGTCGGCAGGGGCGGAGTACGAGCAGTACTTC.

CDR3: CASSIGNSPLHF. The CDR3 DNA is TGTGCCAGTAGTATAGGAAATTCACCCCTCCACTTT. The chain combines TRBV19 with TRBJ1-6; no reliable D call. V lost 1 base to trimming and J lost 7 bases, with 2 bases between them. Germline assignment: CDR1 LNHDA and CDR2 SQIVND (reference sequence). This CDR3 region has 12 residues.

In this sample, this clonotype turned up a few times. The chain joins TRBV7-9 to TRBJ2-2; no clear D. Trimming took 5 bases from V and 1 from J, leaving 14 bases between them. CDR1 is SEHNR, CDR2 FQNEAQ, per germline (reference sequence). There are 16 residues in the CDR3. The CDR3 sequence is CASSPTTGRNTGELFF. The CDR3 nucleotides read TGTGCCAGCAGCCCCACCACGGGCAGGAACACCGGGGAGCTGTTTTTT.

Turning to this clonotype: A much more abundant neighbour one base away suggests this may be a read error. J is TRBJ1-2 and V is TRBV29-1; 11 bases align to TRBD1. The CDR3 is 14 residues long. From germline, CDR1 is SQVTM and CDR2 ANQGSEA. The CDR3: CSVEGTGGDYDYTF. CDR3 DNA: TGCAGCGTCGAAGGGACAGGGGGTGACTATGACTACACCTTC.

This clonotype was found a few times. The V gene is TRBV9, the J gene TRBJ2-7; possibly TRBD2 for D (5 bases). The CDR3 is 16 amino acids. Between the trimmed V and J ends, which lost 5 bases and 3 bases, there was a span of 21 bases. Per the germline V gene, CDR1 is SGDLS and CDR2 is YYNGEE. The CDR3 DNA reads as TGTGCCAGCAGTCTCCACGAACAAGCCGGAGGCTACGAGCAGTACTTC. Encoded protein: CASSLHEQAGGYEQYF.

V is TRBV4-1 and J is TRBJ2-3; D is perhaps TRBD2 (6 bases). Germline V CDR1 and CDR2: MGHRA, YSYEKL. V was pared by 1 base and J by 6 bases, with 17 bases between. The CDR3 runs to 16 residues. This CDR3 is CASSQGREFALDTQYF. CDR3 DNA sequence: TGCGCCAGCAGCCAAGGACGGGAGTTTGCTTTGGATACGCAGTATTTT.

This clonotype was found many times. The CDR3 nucleotides are TGTGCCAGCAGCCGAGGCCCTGGGGGCCAAGAGACCCAGTACTTC. Amino acid sequence: CASSRGPGGQETQYF. The gene calls are TRBV7-2 and TRBJ2-5; TRBD1 or TRBD2 may be the D gene (5 bases each). Trimming stripped 5 bases from V and 1 base from J, with 14 bases between. The CDR3 consists of 15 residues. Per the germline V gene, CDR1 is SGHTA and CDR2 is FQGNSA. Filled out from reference TRBV7-2 and TRBJ2-5, the complete variable domain reads GAGVSQSPSNKVTEKGKDVELRCDPISGHTALYWYRQSLGQGLEFLIYFQGNSAPDKSGLPSDRFSAERTGGSVSTLTIQRTQQEDSAVYLCASSRGPGGQETQYFGPGTRLLVL.

Turning to this clonotype: Since a much larger clone is just one base distant, this may be a read error. CDR3 sequence reads: CASTGQATATQYF. The CDR3 DNA reads as TGTGCCAGTACCGGACAGGCAACGGCGACCCAGTACTTC. V and J are TRBV19 and TRBJ2-5, with 7 bases that match TRBD1. CDR3 length equals 13 residues. V lost 7 bases to trimming and J lost 7 bases; unmatched junction nucleotides: 9. Germline V lookup: CDR1 LNHDA, CDR2 SQIVND (reference sequence).

The chain joins TRBV10-2 to TRBJ2-5; 8 bases align to TRBD1. Germline V gene data show CDR1 as WSHSY and CDR2 as SAAADI. This CDR3 comprises 14 residues. The V and J ends lost 9 bases and 5 bases, in that order; junction bases with no gene match: 11. The CDR3 sequence is CARRNHRGSETQYF. Here the CDR3 DNA reads TGCGCCAGGCGTAACCACAGGGGGTCGGAGACCCAGTACTTC.

V usage is TRBV7-9 and J usage is TRBJ1-3; no definite D call. The germline gives CDR1 SEHNR, CDR2 FQNEAQ (reference sequence). There are 16 residues in the CDR3. Trimming stripped 5 bases from V and 0 bases from J, with 14 bases between. CDR3 sequence reads: CASSPVGGDSGNTIYF. The CDR3 region has the DNA TGTGCCAGCAGCCCGGTCGGCGGGGACTCTGGAAACACCATATATTTT.

As concerns this clonotype: A clone one base away is much larger, so this may be a read error. The rearrangement links TRBV12-3 or TRBV12-4 to TRBJ2-3; 8 bases align to TRBD1. This CDR3 spans 14 amino acids. DNA of the CDR3: TGTGCCAGCGGCGGACAGGGTAGTCCAGATACGCGGTATTTT. Its translation is CASGGQGSPDTRYF.

This clonotype was counted between two and nine times. CDR3 protein: CASTSLAGGMDTQYF. CDR3 in DNA: TGTGCCAGTACAAGTTTAGCGGGGGGGATGGATACGCAGTATTTT. The rearrangement joins TRBV19 to TRBJ2-3; TRBD2 agrees at 11 bases. Germline CDR1 reads LNHDA; CDR2 reads SQIVND (reference sequence). J was trimmed by 6 bases and V by 7 bases; bases with no gene match: 9. The CDR3 has 15 residues.

A few counts support this clonotype. The chain links TRBV6-5 to TRBJ1-1; D is perhaps TRBD1 (5 bases). CDR3 length equals 15 residues. V lost 4 bases, J lost 3 bases, and 15 bases lay in between. Per germline, CDR1 MNHEY and CDR2 SVGAGI. The CDR3 loop is CASSSFFGADTEAFF. The CDR3 DNA is TGTGCCAGCAGTTCATTTTTTGGGGCTGACACTGAAGCTTTCTTT.